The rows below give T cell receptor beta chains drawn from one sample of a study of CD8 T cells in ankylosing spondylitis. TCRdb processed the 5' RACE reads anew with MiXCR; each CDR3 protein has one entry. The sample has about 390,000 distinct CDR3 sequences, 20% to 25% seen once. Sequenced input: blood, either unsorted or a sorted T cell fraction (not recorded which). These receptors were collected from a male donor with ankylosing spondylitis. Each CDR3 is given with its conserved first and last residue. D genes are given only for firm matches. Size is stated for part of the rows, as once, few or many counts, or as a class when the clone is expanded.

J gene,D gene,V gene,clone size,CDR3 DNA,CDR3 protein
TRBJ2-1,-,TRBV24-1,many,TGTGCCACCAGTGATTTAGGGGGTACCCACAATGAGCAGTTCTTC,CATSDLGGTHNEQFF
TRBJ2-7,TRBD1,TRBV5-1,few,TGCGCCAGCAGCTTGTCCTCGGACAGGGTTCACGAGCAGTACTTC,CASSLSSDRVHEQYF
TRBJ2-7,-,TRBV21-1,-,TGTGCCAGGACTAGCGGGACCTCCTACGAGCAGTACTTC,CARTSGTSYEQYF
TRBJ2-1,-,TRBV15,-,TGTGCCACCACCGCGAGAACTAGCAGAGGCCGCCCCTACAATGAGCAGTTCTTC,CATTARTSRGRPYNEQFF
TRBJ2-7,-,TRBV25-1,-,TGTGCCAGCAGTGAATGGGCCTCTTCCTACGAGCAGTACTTC,CASSEWASSYEQYF
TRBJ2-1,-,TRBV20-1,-,TGCAGTACTGTCTCGGACTCCTACAATGAGCAGTTCTTC,CSTVSDSYNEQFF
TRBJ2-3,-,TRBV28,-,TGTGCCAGCAGCCTAATTGGGGCTCACTACACAGATACGCAGTATTTT,CASSLIGAHYTDTQYF
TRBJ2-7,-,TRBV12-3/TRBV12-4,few,TGTGCCAGCAGTTTTCCGGGGAGCGTCGAGCAGTACTTC,CASSFPGSVEQYF
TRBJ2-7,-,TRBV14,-,TGTGCCAGCAGCCAAGATTTTGGAGGAGGCTACGAGCAGTACTTC,CASSQDFGGGYEQYF
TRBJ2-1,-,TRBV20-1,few,TGCAGTGCTACTGCTTACTGGGCGGGGGAGCAGTTCTTC,CSATAYWAGEQFF
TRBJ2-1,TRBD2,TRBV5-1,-,TGCGCCAGCAGCTTGGCAGCGGGACTGGGGGACAATGAGCAGTTCTTC,CASSLAAGLGDNEQFF
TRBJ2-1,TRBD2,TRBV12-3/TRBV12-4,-,TGTGCCAGCAGTTACCCTTCAGGGGTAGCGGGGTACAATGAGCAGTTCTTC,CASSYPSGVAGYNEQFF
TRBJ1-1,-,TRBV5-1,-,TGCGCCAGCAGTTGGACAGCCATGAACACTGAAGCTTTCTTT,CASSWTAMNTEAFF
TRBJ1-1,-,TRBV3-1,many,TGTGCCAGCAGCCAATGGATTACGGAGAACACTGAAGCTTTCTTT,CASSQWITENTEAFF
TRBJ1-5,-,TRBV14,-,TGTGCCAGCAGCCAAGTAGGTAGCAATCAGCCCCAGCATTTT,CASSQVGSNQPQHF
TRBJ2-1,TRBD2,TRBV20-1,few,TGCAGTGCTGAACTTCGACTAGCGGGCGACAATGAGCAGTTCTTC,CSAELRLAGDNEQFF
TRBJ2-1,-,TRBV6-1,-,TGTGCCAGCAGTGAAAGGGCTTACAACGGGAGGGGGCGGTTCTTC,CASSERAYNGRGRFF
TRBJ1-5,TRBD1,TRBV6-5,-,TGTGCCAGCAGTTACTCGAACAGGGGTAGGATTCAGCCCCAGCATTTT,CASSYSNRGRIQPQHF
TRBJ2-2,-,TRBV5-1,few,TGCGCCAGCACCCTCTTGGGGGAAACCGGGGAGCTGTTTTTT,CASTLLGETGELFF
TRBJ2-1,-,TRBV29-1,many,TGCAGCGTTGAAGAACTAGGTGGGAGTGAGCAGTTCTTC,CSVEELGGSEQFF
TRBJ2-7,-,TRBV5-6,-,TGTGCCAGCAGCATGGGACTGCCCGCCTACGAGCAGTACTTC,CASSMGLPAYEQYF
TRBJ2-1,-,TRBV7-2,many,TGTGCCAGCAGCCTCAGCGGAGGGGGCGATGAGCAGTTCTTC,CASSLSGGGDEQFF
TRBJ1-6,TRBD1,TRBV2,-,TGTGCCAGCAGTGAAGAGACAGGGGGCGTTAATTCACCCCTCCACTTT,CASSEETGGVNSPLHF
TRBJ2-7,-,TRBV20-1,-,TGCAGTGCTAGGATATATAGCGGAAGCTCCTACGAGCAGTACTTC,CSARIYSGSSYEQYF
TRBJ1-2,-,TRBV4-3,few,TGCGCCAGCAGCCAAGATCTCGGAGGGTACGGGGAGGACACCTTC,CASSQDLGGYGEDTF
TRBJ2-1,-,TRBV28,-,TGTGCCAGCCTGAACAGGGGGGGAGCCGGGACTAGTGAATTCTTC,CASLNRGGAGTSEFF
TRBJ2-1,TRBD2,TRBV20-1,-,TGCAGTGCTAGACAGGGAGGAGGCGGGAGGAGGTACAATGAGCAGTTCTTC,CSARQGGGGRRYNEQFF
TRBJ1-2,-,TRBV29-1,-,TGCAGCGCCGAGGGGACTGCTGGCTACACCTTC,CSAEGTAGYTF
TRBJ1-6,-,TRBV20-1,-,TGCAGTGCCAGTGCCGGGCGGGATTCACCCCTCCACTTT,CSASAGRDSPLHF
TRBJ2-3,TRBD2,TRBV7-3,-,TGTGCCAGCAGCCAACTAGCGGGAAGCACAGATACGCAGTATTTT,CASSQLAGSTDTQYF
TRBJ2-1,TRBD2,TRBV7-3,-,TGTGCCAGCAGCCCGGGGAGGCGACTAGCGGGAGTGGAGGGTGAGCAGTTCTTC,CASSPGRRLAGVEGEQFF
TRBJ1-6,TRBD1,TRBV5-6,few,TGTGCCAGCATCAGACAGGGCTGGGATAATTCACCCCTCCACTTT,CASIRQGWDNSPLHF
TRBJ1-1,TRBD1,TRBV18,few,TGTGCCAGCTCACCACCGACAGGGCTGAACACTGAAGCTTTCTTT,CASSPPTGLNTEAFF
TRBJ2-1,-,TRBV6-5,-,TGTGCCAGCAGTTACTCGGGGCGGGTCGGTCGGGAAAATGAGCAGTTCTTC,CASSYSGRVGRENEQFF
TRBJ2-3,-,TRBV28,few,TGTGCCAGCAGAAGAATGGGAACAGATACGCAGTATTTT,CASRRMGTDTQYF
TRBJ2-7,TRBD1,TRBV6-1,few,TGTGCCAGCAGCGAACAGGGGTTGGCCGGATACGAGCAGTACTTC,CASSEQGLAGYEQYF
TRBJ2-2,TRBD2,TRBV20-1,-,TGCAGTGCTAGGATCCCCGGACTAGCGGGAGGTGGGGAGCTGTTTTTT,CSARIPGLAGGGELFF
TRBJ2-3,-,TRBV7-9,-,TGTGCCAGCAGCTTAGCCGCAGAACCTAGCACAGATACGCAGTATTTT,CASSLAAEPSTDTQYF
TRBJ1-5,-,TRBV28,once,TGTGCCAGCAGAAAGACAGGTTGGATTCAGCCCCAGCATTTT,CASRKTGWIQPQHF
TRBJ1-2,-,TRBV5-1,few,TGCGCCAGCAGCTCCGGACTTACTATGGGAGGCTACACCTTC,CASSSGLTMGGYTF
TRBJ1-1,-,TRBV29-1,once,TGCAGCGTGGGAGGACAGCCCAACACTGAAGCTTTCTTT,CSVGGQPNTEAFF
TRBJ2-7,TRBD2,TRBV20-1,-,TGCAGTGCTAGAAGCGGGAGGTCCTACGAGCAGTACTTC,CSARSGRSYEQYF
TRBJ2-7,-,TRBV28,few,TGTGCCAGCAGTTTTGCAGGGCTGGCCTACGAGCAGTACTTC,CASSFAGLAYEQYF
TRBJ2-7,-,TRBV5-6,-,TGTGCCAGCAGCTTTCCTCTAGGTCCCTACGAGCAGTACTTC,CASSFPLGPYEQYF
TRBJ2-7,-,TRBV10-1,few,TGCGCCAGCAGTGAGGGTCTGATCTCCTACGAGCAGTACTTC,CASSEGLISYEQYF
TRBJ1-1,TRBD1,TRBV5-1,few,TGCGCCAGCAGCTTCGACAGGGTAGGCACTGAAGCTTTCTTT,CASSFDRVGTEAFF
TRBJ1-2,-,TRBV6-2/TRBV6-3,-,TGTGCCAGCACCAATCGGGGATTCTATGGCTACACCTTC,CASTNRGFYGYTF
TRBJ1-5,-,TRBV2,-,TGTGCCAGCAGTACGACAGGTTTGGGTCAGCCCCAGCATTTT,CASSTTGLGQPQHF
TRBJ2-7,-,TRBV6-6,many,TGTGCCAGCAGTTACGCCTACGAGCAGTACTTC,CASSYAYEQYF
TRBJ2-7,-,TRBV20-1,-,TGCAGTGCTACGGGGGATTACGAGCAGTACTTC,CSATGDYEQYF
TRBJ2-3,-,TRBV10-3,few,TGTGCCACCGCCCAGGGGAATTCAGATACGCAGTATTTT,CATAQGNSDTQYF
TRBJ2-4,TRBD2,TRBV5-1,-,TGCGCCAGCCGTAGCGGGATGGAAAACATTCAGTACTTC,CASRSGMENIQYF
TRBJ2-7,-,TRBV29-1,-,TGCAGCGTTGAAACCTCAAGGGGCTGGCCCTACGAGCAGTACTTC,CSVETSRGWPYEQYF
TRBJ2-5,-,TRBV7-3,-,TGTGCCAGCAGCTTAACGTGGGGGCTGGAGACCCAGTACTTC,CASSLTWGLETQYF
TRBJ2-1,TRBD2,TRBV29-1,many,TGCAGCGTTACAGGACTAGCGGGTAGCTCCTACAATGAGCAGTTCTTC,CSVTGLAGSSYNEQFF
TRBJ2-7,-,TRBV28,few,TGTGCCAGCAGTGAGCACGGCTACGAGCAGTACTTC,CASSEHGYEQYF
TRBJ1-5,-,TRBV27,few,TGTGCCAGCAGTTTATCAAGGGTTCAGCCCCAGCATTTT,CASSLSRVQPQHF
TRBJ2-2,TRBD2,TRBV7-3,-,TGTGCCAGCACGGATCCTACTAGCGCTGCGAACACCGGGGAGCTGTTTTTT,CASTDPTSAANTGELFF
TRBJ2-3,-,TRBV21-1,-,TGTGCCAGCAGCAGCGATGCTGTTGCAGATACGCAGTATTTT,CASSSDAVADTQYF
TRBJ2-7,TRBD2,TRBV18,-,TGTGCCAGCTCACGGACTAGCGGGAGCTTCTACGAGCAGTACTTC,CASSRTSGSFYEQYF